This T cell receptor (beta chain) came from a study of blood T cell repertoires in COVID-19. The CDR3 extends over 13 amino acids. Germline V gene data show CDR1 as GTSNPN and CDR2 as SVGIG (reference sequence). V lost 3 bases to trimming and J lost 0 bases, with 9 bases between them. Data came from immunoSEQ multiplex PCR; TCRdb stores just in-frame clones and leaves some out. Of some 40,000 clones listed, about 85% were seen once; the top ten hold around 31%. The sample consisted of peripheral blood. V and J are TRBV30 and TRBJ2-7; no reliable D call. The source is a woman over 75 with acute or convalescent COVID-19. The chain's CDR3 is CAWSPPSSYEQYF. The DNA of the CDR3 is TGTGCCTGGAGCCCGCCGAGCTCCTACGAGCAGTACTTC.